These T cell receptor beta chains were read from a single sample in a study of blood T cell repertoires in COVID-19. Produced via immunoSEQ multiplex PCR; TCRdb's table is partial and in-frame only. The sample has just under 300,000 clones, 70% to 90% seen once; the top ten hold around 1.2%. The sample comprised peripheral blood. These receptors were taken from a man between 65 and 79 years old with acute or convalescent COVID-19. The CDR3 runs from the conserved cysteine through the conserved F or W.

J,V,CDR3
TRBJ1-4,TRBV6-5,CASSSQDGNEKLFF
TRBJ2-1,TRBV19,CASSRSWDRTYNEQFF
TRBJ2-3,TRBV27,CASSLRREGTDTQYF
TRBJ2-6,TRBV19,CASSSNRGSGANVLTF
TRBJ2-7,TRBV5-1,CASSLAGPGTAPGAYEQYF
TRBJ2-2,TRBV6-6,CASRGLAGAGELFF
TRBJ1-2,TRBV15,CATSRDQGVNYGYTF
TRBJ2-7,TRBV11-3,CASSLKGRGPEQYF
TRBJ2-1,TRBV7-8,CASSGAQGQQFF
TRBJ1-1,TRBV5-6,CASSSVGLGEAFF
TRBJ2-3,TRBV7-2,CASSPGELLSTDTQYF
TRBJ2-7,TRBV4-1,CASSQGLAVYEQYF
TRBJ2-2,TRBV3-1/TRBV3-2,CASSQAKPGGRTGELFF
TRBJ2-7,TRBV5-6,CASSFRLAGTDEQYF
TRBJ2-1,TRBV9,CASSVGLGTSGGAYNEQFF
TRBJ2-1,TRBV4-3,CASSPGISYNEQFF